This is a list of T cell receptor beta chains from one sample in a study of cytotoxic CD8 clonotypes in ibrutinib-treated CLL. Sequenced by immunoSEQ multiplex PCR; TCRdb stores in-frame clones only, minus some. This table holds more than 110,000 clones, 75% to 85% found once. The sequences come from PBMCs, collected after 36 months of ibrutinib treatment. The source of these receptors is a human donor with chronic lymphocytic leukemia. Both conserved end residues are part of each CDR3. The D gene is left open where the match is weak. Size is omitted from some rows. Given values are once, few, many or a class for expanded clones.

-	TRBV28	-	TRBJ1-2	TGTGCCAGCACCCCCGAGGTGCCCCCCTATGGCTACACCTTC	CASTPEVPPYGYTF
-	TRBV9	few	TRBJ1-1	TGTGCCAGCAGCGTAGGCCGATACCAAATGAACACTGAAGCTTTCTTT	CASSVGRYQMNTEAFF
-	TRBV5-1	-	TRBJ1-6	TGCGCCAGCAGGTTCGCAGACGGGACATCACCCCTCCACTTT	CASRFADGTSPLHF
-	TRBV5-4	-	TRBJ2-6	TGTGCCAGCAGCCTCTCGGCTGCCGGGGCCAACGTCCTGACTTTC	CASSLSAAGANVLTF
TRBD2	TRBV7-3	-	TRBJ2-3	TGTGCCAGCAGCTTAAGACTAGCGGGAGGCCGGGATACGCAGTATTTT	CASSLRLAGGRDTQYF
-	TRBV5-5	-	TRBJ2-5	TGTGCCAGCAGCTACCGGGAGACCCAGTACTTC	CASSYRETQYF
-	TRBV19	-	TRBJ1-2	TGTGCCAGTCGTATATCCAGGTTTCCTAACTATGGCTACACCTTC	CASRISRFPNYGYTF
-	TRBV5-4	-	TRBJ2-2	TGTGCCAGTTGGGGGATAGGCACCGGGGAGCTGTTTTTT	CASWGIGTGELFF
-	TRBV5-1	-	TRBJ1-1	TGCGCCAGCAGCTTGGTAGGGGTAATGAGTACGAACACTGAAGCTTTCTTT	CASSLVGVMSTNTEAFF
-	TRBV5-1	-	TRBJ2-7	TGCGCCAGCTTCCCGGCCCCAGGCGGGACCTACGAGCAGTACTTC	CASFPAPGGTYEQYF
TRBD1	TRBV6-4	-	TRBJ1-6	TGTGCCAGCAGTGACCTCGGACAGGGAGAAGGTTCACCCCTCCACTTT	CASSDLGQGEGSPLHF
-	TRBV5-6	-	TRBJ1-3	TGTGCCAGCAGCTACCGCCCTGGAACAGAAACTCTCTCTGGAAACACCATATATTTT	CASSYRPGTETLSGNTIYF
-	TRBV18	-	TRBJ2-7	TGTGCCAGCTCACCCTTCAGCGATGAGATGAGGGAGCAGTACTTC	CASSPFSDEMREQYF
TRBD1	TRBV19	many	TRBJ1-4	TGTGCCAGTAGGCCGGGACAGAATATGCGGATCGAAAAACTGTTTTTT	CASRPGQNMRIEKLFF
TRBD2	TRBV6-5	-	TRBJ2-7	TGTGCCAGCAGCCAGACTAGCGGGAGGGTTTACGAGCAGTACTTC	CASSQTSGRVYEQYF
-	TRBV9	once	TRBJ2-2	TGTGCCAGCAGCCCGCGTCTTTTGGACACCGGGGAGCTGTTTTTT	CASSPRLLDTGELFF
-	TRBV9	-	TRBJ1-2	TGTGCCAGCAGCGTAGGAGGGGGCTATGGCTACACCTTC	CASSVGGGYGYTF
-	TRBV6-1	-	TRBJ2-7	TGTGCCAGCTCCGTGGAAGGAGGGATCGACGAGCAGTACTTC	CASSVEGGIDEQYF
TRBD1	TRBV2	-	TRBJ1-2	TGTGCCAGCAAAACCCGGAGCCAGGGGGTTGGCTACACCTTC	CASKTRSQGVGYTF
-	TRBV27	-	TRBJ2-7	TGTGCCAGCAAGCTGGACGGAAGCTCCTACGAGCAGTACTTC	CASKLDGSSYEQYF
-	TRBV5-1	-	TRBJ2-3	TGCGCCAGCAGCTTGGCTTCTAGAGGGGATACGCAGTATTTT	CASSLASRGDTQYF
-	TRBV14	-	TRBJ1-2	TGTGCCAGCAGGCCTCTGGACGGGTATGGCTACACCTTC	CASRPLDGYGYTF
-	TRBV6-1	-	TRBJ2-1	TGTGCCAGCAGTGACTGGGTTTACAATGAGCAGTTCTTC	CASSDWVYNEQFF
TRBD1	TRBV7-9	-	TRBJ1-3	TGTGCCAGCAGCTCGGACAGGGGCTGGGGAAACACCATATATTTT	CASSSDRGWGNTIYF
TRBD1	TRBV6-6	-	TRBJ1-4	TGTGCCAGCAGTTACATAGGGGGCCCAAATGAAAAACTGTTTTTT	CASSYIGGPNEKLFF
-	TRBV4-1	-	TRBJ2-1	TGCGCCAGCAGTCGCACAGGGATCTACAATGAGCAGTTCTTC	CASSRTGIYNEQFF
-	TRBV2	few	TRBJ1-2	TGTGCCAGCAGCCGACGGAGGGACTACACCTTC	CASSRRRDYTF
TRBD2	TRBV5-1	-	TRBJ2-1	TGCGCCAGCAGCGAGAGACTAGCGGGAGTCAATGAGCAGTTCTTC	CASSERLAGVNEQFF
-	TRBV14	large	TRBJ1-2	TGTGCCAGCAGCCAAGGAGGGGGGGGCTATGGCTACACCTTC	CASSQGGGGYGYTF
-	TRBV7-9	-	TRBJ2-7	TGTGCCAGCAGCTTAGATTCGGCTTACGAGCAGTACTTC	CASSLDSAYEQYF
TRBD1	TRBV9	-	TRBJ2-5	TGTGCCAGCAGCGTAGAGGTCAGGGGGGAGACCCAGTACTTC	CASSVEVRGETQYF
-	TRBV7-9	-	TRBJ2-3	TGTGCCAGCAGCCGATACACAGATACGCAGTATTTT	CASSRYTDTQYF
TRBD1	TRBV15	once	TRBJ1-1	TGTGCCACCAGCGTACAGGGGGCCGACACTGAAGCTTTCTTT	CATSVQGADTEAFF
TRBD1	TRBV28	-	TRBJ2-7	TGTGCCAGCCACGGACAGGGGGGGACCTACGAGCAGTACTTC	CASHGQGGTYEQYF
-	TRBV7-9	-	TRBJ1-3	TGTGCCAGCAACTTAGGGTTGGGGTCTTACTCTGGAAACACCATATATTTT	CASNLGLGSYSGNTIYF
-	TRBV10-3	medium-sized	TRBJ2-2	TGTGCCATCTCCCCACAGTCCACCGGGGAGCTGTTTTTT	CAISPQSTGELFF